The rows below give T cell receptor beta chains drawn from one sample of a study of response to subunit inactivated influenza vaccine. MiXCR, applied by TCRdb to the RT-PCR reads, yields one record per CDR3 protein. The sample shows 700,000 to 800,000 distinct CDR3 sequences, less than 20% of them seen only once. This specimen consisted of PBMCs from blood, obtained about 5 days after vaccination. The receptors originated from a man aged 45 to 65 who received an inactivated influenza vaccine. The CDR3 runs from the conserved cysteine through the conserved F or W. D genes are given only for firm matches. The size of a clone is reported for some rows only, either as once, few or many, or as a class for expanded clones.

j_gene	d_gene	abundance	v_gene	CDR3nt	CDR3aa
TRBJ2-7	TRBD1	few	TRBV20-1	TGCAGTGCTAGAGATCGGGACAGGGGGACCTACGAGCAGTACTTC	CSARDRDRGTYEQYF
TRBJ2-5	NA	many	TRBV7-2	TGTGCCAGCAGCTTAGGTGGTTACCAAGAGACCCAGTACTTC	CASSLGGYQETQYF
TRBJ2-1	TRBD1	few	TRBV11-3	TGTGCCAGCAGCCAGGGGGGACAGGGGTTCCACAATGAGCAGTTCTTC	CASSQGGQGFHNEQFF
TRBJ2-2	NA	few	TRBV10-3	TGTGCCATCAGGAATGAAATTGGGGAGCGCGCGAACACCGGGGAGCTGTTTTTT	CAIRNEIGERANTGELFF
TRBJ1-4	NA	many	TRBV20-1	TGCAGTGCTAGACGCGGGGCGGGTCGTGAAAAACTGTTTTTT	CSARRGAGREKLFF
TRBJ2-5	NA	few	TRBV2	TGTGCCAGCAGTACAGGGTTTGAGACCCAGTACTTC	CASSTGFETQYF
TRBJ1-2	NA	NA	TRBV29-1	TGCAGCGTTGAACAAGGGTTTGGCTACACCTTC	CSVEQGFGYTF
TRBJ2-7	TRBD2	NA	TRBV28	TGTGCCAGCAGGCCAGCTACTAGCGGCTACGAGCAGTACTTC	CASRPATSGYEQYF
TRBJ2-5	TRBD1	few	TRBV29-1	TGCAGCGTTGCGACAGGGACAGAGACCCAGTACTTC	CSVATGTETQYF
TRBJ1-5	TRBD1	NA	TRBV29-1	TGCAGCGTTACCGGGACAGGGAGAAATCAGCCCCAGCATTTT	CSVTGTGRNQPQHF
TRBJ2-5	NA	many	TRBV28	TGTGCCAGCGCCCCAGAGTACCAAGAGACCCAGTACTTC	CASAPEYQETQYF
TRBJ2-3	NA	NA	TRBV24-1	TGTGCCACCAGTGATAGGGACGGGTCTGGCACAGATACGCAGTATTTT	CATSDRDGSGTDTQYF
TRBJ1-1	TRBD1	NA	TRBV13	TGTGCCAGCAGCCCCCGGACAGGGGAGGCGGCTTTCTTT	CASSPRTGEAAFF
TRBJ2-3	TRBD2	few	TRBV20-1	TGCAGTGCTAGGGTGGGACTAGCGGCAAGCACAGATACGCAGTATTTT	CSARVGLAASTDTQYF
TRBJ2-3	NA	NA	TRBV20-1	TGCAGTGCTAGCCCCCCCCAGAGCACAGATACGCAGTATTTT	CSASPPQSTDTQYF
TRBJ2-7	TRBD2	NA	TRBV20-1	TGCAGTGCTCGGGACAGCTTAGCGGGGGTAGAGTACTTC	CSARDSLAGVEYF
TRBJ2-3	TRBD1	NA	TRBV7-9	TGTGCCAGCAGCTTATGGACAGGGGGCGCCGGAGATACGCAGTATTTT	CASSLWTGGAGDTQYF
TRBJ2-2	TRBD2	many	TRBV7-6	TGTGCCAGCAGCTTACTGGGGACTAACGAGAACACCGGGGAGCTGTTTTTT	CASSLLGTNENTGELFF
TRBJ2-3	NA	many	TRBV20-1	TGCAGTGCTAGAGGACGCCGGTGGGGGAGCACAGATACGCAGTATTTT	CSARGRRWGSTDTQYF
TRBJ2-3	TRBD2	few	TRBV5-1	TGCGCCAGCAGCCCCGGGGCTAGCGGGAGTACAGATACGCAGTATTTT	CASSPGASGSTDTQYF
TRBJ2-3	NA	few	TRBV6-2/TRBV6-3	TGTGCCAGCAGTTACTCGTATGCAGCAAGCACAGATACGCAGTATTTT	CASSYSYAASTDTQYF
TRBJ1-1	NA	NA	TRBV28	TGTGCCACTCGGGGAGGGGGTCGCACTGAAGCTTTCTTT	CATRGGGRTEAFF
TRBJ1-1	TRBD1	NA	TRBV3-1	TGTGCCAGCAGTCGCGGGACAGGGAGTGAAGCTTTCTTT	CASSRGTGSEAFF
TRBJ2-4	NA	NA	TRBV20-1	TGCAGTGTTGGGTTACCGGGACACGAAAACATTCAGTACTTC	CSVGLPGHENIQYF
TRBJ1-6	NA	few	TRBV4-2	TGTGCCAGCAGCCAAGAGGTCAGGGGATTCAATTCACCCCTCCACTTT	CASSQEVRGFNSPLHF
TRBJ1-2	NA	few	TRBV24-1	TGTGCCACCAGTGAAGGGGCAGGACCTGGCTACACCTTC	CATSEGAGPGYTF
TRBJ2-7	NA	few	TRBV5-6	TGTGCCAGCAGTCTGCGGGGACCCAAGATCTCCTACGAGCAGTACTTC	CASSLRGPKISYEQYF
TRBJ1-1	NA	few	TRBV5-1	TGCGCCAGCAGCGAGGGTATGAACACTGAAGCTTTCTTT	CASSEGMNTEAFF
TRBJ1-1	TRBD1	NA	TRBV7-9	TGTGCCAGCAGCCTCGACAGGGGTAAGCTTATGAACACTGAAGCTTTCTTT	CASSLDRGKLMNTEAFF
TRBJ2-3	TRBD2	few	TRBV20-1	TGCAGTGCTAGAGATTGGTCTAGCGGACGCACAGATACGCAGTATTTT	CSARDWSSGRTDTQYF
TRBJ2-5	TRBD2	few	TRBV20-1	TGCAGTGCCCGAGCGGGGGGGGGACCACAAGAGACCCAGTACTTC	CSARAGGGPQETQYF
TRBJ1-1	NA	NA	TRBV4-3	TGCGCCAGCAGCCAAGATGTACAGGGGAACACTGAAGCTTTCTTT	CASSQDVQGNTEAFF
TRBJ1-3	TRBD1	few	TRBV7-2	TGTGCCAGCAGCTTAACAGGGGGCTTTGGAAACACCATATATTTT	CASSLTGGFGNTIYF
TRBJ2-1	TRBD2	NA	TRBV29-1	TGCAGCGTTGAAGGGGTAGCGGGAGTCTATGAGCAGTTCTTC	CSVEGVAGVYEQFF
TRBJ2-7	NA	NA	TRBV20-1	TGCAGTGCACCTCTCCGGGGGACCGAGCAGTACTTC	CSAPLRGTEQYF
TRBJ2-1	NA	once	TRBV30	TGTGCCTGGAGGGACCTGAACAACAATGAGCAGTTCTTC	CAWRDLNNNEQFF
TRBJ2-1	TRBD1	NA	TRBV7-2	TGTGCCAGCAGCGAGGACAGGGGACTTTACAATGAGCAGTTCTTC	CASSEDRGLYNEQFF
TRBJ1-4	NA	once	TRBV15	TGTGCCACCAGCAGAGCACTGGAGGCCTTCAATGAAAAACTGTTTTTT	CATSRALEAFNEKLFF
TRBJ2-4	NA	many	TRBV20-1	TGCAGTGCTAGAGTTCGCGGGCAAGGGGGGAACATTCAGTACTTC	CSARVRGQGGNIQYF
TRBJ2-5	TRBD1	few	TRBV7-2	TGTGCCAGCAGCTTAACCCTAGGACAGGAACGCTTC	CASSLTLGQERF
TRBJ2-5	NA	few	TRBV5-1	TGCGCCAGCAGCTTGGTACCGACCACCCAAGAGACCCAGTACTTC	CASSLVPTTQETQYF
TRBJ2-7	TRBD1	few	TRBV28	TGTGCCAGCAACCGAGACAGGGGACCCTACGAGCAGTACTTC	CASNRDRGPYEQYF
TRBJ2-7	NA	NA	TRBV18	TGTGCCAGCTCAGTACGAACAGGGACGGACGAGCAGTACTTC	CASSVRTGTDEQYF
TRBJ2-7	NA	few	TRBV7-2	TGTGCCAGCAGCCTAGTCGGGGCAGGCCACGAGCAGTACTTC	CASSLVGAGHEQYF
TRBJ2-3	NA	few	TRBV29-1	TGCAGCGTTGGAGGGACCGGGGCAGATACGCAGTATTTT	CSVGGTGADTQYF
TRBJ2-5	TRBD1	few	TRBV10-3	TGTGCCATCAGTGGACAGGGCAGGGGGCAAGAGACCCAGTACTTC	CAISGQGRGQETQYF
TRBJ2-2	NA	NA	TRBV29-1	TGCAGCGGGAGACTAGGAAGCACCGGGGAGCTGTTTTTT	CSGRLGSTGELFF
TRBJ1-6	NA	NA	TRBV6-5	TGTGCCAGCAGTTTTTCTCTTCCGACTGTAAGCTCCTATAATTCACCCCTCCACTTT	CASSFSLPTVSSYNSPLHF
TRBJ2-7	TRBD2	NA	TRBV5-1	TGCGCCAGCAGGCTTGGGTCGCGGGAGGAGCAGTACTTC	CASRLGSREEQYF
TRBJ2-1	TRBD2	few	TRBV24-1	TGTGCCACCAGTGATTTCCGACCCGGGACTAGCGGGAACAATGAGCAGTTCTTC	CATSDFRPGTSGNNEQFF
TRBJ2-1	TRBD1	few	TRBV20-1	TGCAGTGTTCCGTCGGACAGGGAGAATGAGCAGTTCTTC	CSVPSDRENEQFF
TRBJ1-6	NA	few	TRBV24-1	TGTGCCACCAGTGCCGGGAATTCACCCCTCCACTTT	CATSAGNSPLHF
TRBJ2-7	NA	NA	TRBV13	TGTGCCAGCAGCTTCGGGGTTGGGTACGAGCAGTACTTC	CASSFGVGYEQYF
TRBJ2-1	TRBD2	few	TRBV24-1	TGTGCCACCAGTGATTATGCGGGAGAGATCAATGAGCAGTTCTTC	CATSDYAGEINEQFF
TRBJ2-1	TRBD1	few	TRBV20-1	TGCAGTGCTAGAGATCCCCCGGGACAGGCATACAATGAGCAGTTCTTC	CSARDPPGQAYNEQFF
TRBJ1-6	NA	NA	TRBV20-1	TGCAGTGCTAGAGGGGCGATCTATAATTCACCCCTCCACTTT	CSARGAIYNSPLHF
TRBJ2-7	NA	few	TRBV7-9	TGTGCCAGCAGCTTGCCCGGGACACTCGCCTACGAGCAGTACTTC	CASSLPGTLAYEQYF
TRBJ2-7	TRBD2	NA	TRBV28	TGTGCCAGCAGTTGGGACGGGACTAGCGGGAGTCCCTCCTACGAGCAGTACTTC	CASSWDGTSGSPSYEQYF
TRBJ2-5	NA	few	TRBV14	TGTGCCAGCAGCCAAGATCCAGGGTGGGACCAGTACTTC	CASSQDPGWDQYF
TRBJ1-1	TRBD1	few	TRBV24-1	TGTGCCACCAGTGATGCGACAGGGTGGAGCACTGAAGCTTTCTTT	CATSDATGWSTEAFF